This T cell receptor (beta chain) was captured by sequencing in a study of regulatory T cells in long-lasting Graves disease. Broader study findings: TRBV28, TRBJ1-2 and TRBJ2-5 were segments that persistent disease favored.

This clonotype was observed at least ten times. The antigen is not known. The CDR3 loop spans 16 amino acids. CDR1 and CDR2 from the germline V gene are SQVTM and ANQGSEA. Trimming stripped 3 bases from V and 6 bases from J, with 22 bases between. The time point denotes: newly diagnosed GD, antithyroid drugs for less than 3 months. From RNA extracted from PBMCs, the TCR library was made. Arm-PCR of CDR3 regions with iRepertoire HTBI primers generated TCR beta libraries. TCRdb fed the multiplex PCR reads into MiXCR, producing one record per CDR3 protein. The sample gives about 470,000 distinct CDR3 sequences, more than 12% of which show up once; over 15% is in the top ten. The same data also went into a second study, on T cells in Graves' hyperthyroidism and ophthalmopathy.

The chain joins TRBV29-1 to TRBJ2-3, with a weak D call TRBD2 (6 bases). This TCR was sampled from a woman between 25 and 40 years old with Graves disease. This specimen was peripheral blood mononuclear cells (PBMCs), taken at new diagnosis, from a patient treated with antithyroid drugs. The CDR3 protein is CSVEGMSGTGLDTQYF. The DNA for the CDR3 is TGCAGCGTTGAGGGAATGTCCGGGACTGGGTTGGATACGCAGTATTTT.